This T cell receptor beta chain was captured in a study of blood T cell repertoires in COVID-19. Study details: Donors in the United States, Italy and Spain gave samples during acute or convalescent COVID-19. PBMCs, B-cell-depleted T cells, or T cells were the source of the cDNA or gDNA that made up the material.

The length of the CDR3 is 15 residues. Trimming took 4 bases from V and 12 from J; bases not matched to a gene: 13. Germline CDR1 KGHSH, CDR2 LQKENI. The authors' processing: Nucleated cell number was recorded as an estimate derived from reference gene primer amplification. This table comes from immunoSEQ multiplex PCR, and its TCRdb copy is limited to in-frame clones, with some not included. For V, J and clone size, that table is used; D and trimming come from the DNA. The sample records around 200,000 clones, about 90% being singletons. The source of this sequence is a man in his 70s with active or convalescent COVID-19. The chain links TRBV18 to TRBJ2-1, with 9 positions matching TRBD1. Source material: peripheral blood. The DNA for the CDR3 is TGTGCCAGCTCACGCCGGGACAGGGACCCGCCGAGGCAGTTCTTC. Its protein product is CASSRRDRDPPRQFF.